This TCR beta chain is from a study of cytomegalovirus exposure and HLA in healthy donors. Primers for the PCR totalled 60 Vbeta and 13 Jbeta. Clones were sequenced by immunoSEQ multiplex PCR, and TCRdb holds only the in-frame ones, with some missing. Among some 160,000 clones listed, approximately 80% were seen once. Regarding the study as a whole: It was confirmed in vitro that three of the CMV-associated chains were specific for CMV antigens. Presence/absence analyses assumed roughly uniform sequencing depth across donors. Within a later analysis, the majority of CMV-associated TCR beta chains appeared HLA-restricted. In a later analysis, TCR beta V- and J-gene trimming was associated with a missense DCLRE1C variant.

This clone has only a few counts. What it recognizes is unknown. The source is a woman aged 18 to 35 in good health and CMV-seronegative. The sequencing sample was made of PBMCs.

CDR3 region: CATQLAGGTYEQYF. CDR3 coding DNA: TGTGCCACTCAGCTAGCGGGGGGGACCTACGAGCAGTACTTC. The rearrangement uses TRBV6-6 and TRBJ2-7; 12 bases map to TRBD2. CDR3 length: 14 residues. Trimming took 10 bases from V and 2 from J; bases not matched to a gene: 6. In germline, CDR1 is MNHNY, CDR2 SVGAGI (reference sequence).